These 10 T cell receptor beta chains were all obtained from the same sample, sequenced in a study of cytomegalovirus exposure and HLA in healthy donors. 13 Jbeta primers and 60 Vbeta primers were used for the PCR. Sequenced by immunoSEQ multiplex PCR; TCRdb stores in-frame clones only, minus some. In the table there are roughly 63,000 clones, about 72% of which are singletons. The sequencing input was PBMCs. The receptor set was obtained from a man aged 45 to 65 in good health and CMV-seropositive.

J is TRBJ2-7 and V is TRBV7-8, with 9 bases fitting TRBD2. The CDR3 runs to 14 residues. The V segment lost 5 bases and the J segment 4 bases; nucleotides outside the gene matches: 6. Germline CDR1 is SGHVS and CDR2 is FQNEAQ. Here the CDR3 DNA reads TGTGCCAGCAGCCGAGGACTAGCGCTATACGAGCAGTACTTC. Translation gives CASSRGLALYEQYF.

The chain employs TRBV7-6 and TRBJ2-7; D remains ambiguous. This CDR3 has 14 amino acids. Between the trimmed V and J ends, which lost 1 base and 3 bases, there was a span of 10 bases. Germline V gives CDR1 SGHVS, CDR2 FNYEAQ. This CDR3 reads CASSLERQSYEQYF. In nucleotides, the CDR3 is TGTGCCAGCAGCTTAGAGAGGCAGAGCTACGAGCAGTACTTC.

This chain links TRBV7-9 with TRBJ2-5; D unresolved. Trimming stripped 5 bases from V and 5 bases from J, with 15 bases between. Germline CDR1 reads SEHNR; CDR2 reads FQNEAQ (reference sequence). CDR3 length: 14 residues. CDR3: CASSRHVIEETQYF. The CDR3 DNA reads TGTGCCAGCAGCCGTCACGTAATAGAGGAGACCCAGTACTTC.

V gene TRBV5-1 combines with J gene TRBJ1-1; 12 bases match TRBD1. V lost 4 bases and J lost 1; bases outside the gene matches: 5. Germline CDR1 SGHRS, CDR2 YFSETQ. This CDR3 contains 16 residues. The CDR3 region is CASSLGTGGWNTEAFF. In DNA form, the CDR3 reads TGCGCCAGCAGCCTGGGGACAGGGGGCTGGAACACTGAAGCTTTCTTT.

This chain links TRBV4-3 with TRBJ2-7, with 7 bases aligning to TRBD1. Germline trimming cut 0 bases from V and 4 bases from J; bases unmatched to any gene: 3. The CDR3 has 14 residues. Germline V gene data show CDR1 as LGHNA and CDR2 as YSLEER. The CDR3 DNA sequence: TGCGCCAGCAGCCAAGATTACAGGGGTTACGAGCAGTACTTC. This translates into CASSQDYRGYEQYF.

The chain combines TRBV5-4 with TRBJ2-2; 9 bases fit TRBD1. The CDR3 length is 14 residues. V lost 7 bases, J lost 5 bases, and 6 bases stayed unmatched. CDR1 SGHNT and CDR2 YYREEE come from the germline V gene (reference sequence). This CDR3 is CASSLTGGTGELFF. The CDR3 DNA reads TGTGCCAGCTCGTTGACAGGGGGTACCGGGGAGCTGTTTTTT.

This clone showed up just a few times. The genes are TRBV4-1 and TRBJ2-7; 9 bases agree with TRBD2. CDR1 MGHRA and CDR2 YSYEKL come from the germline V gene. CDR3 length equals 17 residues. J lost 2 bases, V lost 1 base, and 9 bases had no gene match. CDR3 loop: CASSQGARGGRAYEQYF. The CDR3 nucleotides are TGCGCCAGCAGCCAAGGGGCACGGGGCGGGAGGGCCTACGAGCAGTACTTC.

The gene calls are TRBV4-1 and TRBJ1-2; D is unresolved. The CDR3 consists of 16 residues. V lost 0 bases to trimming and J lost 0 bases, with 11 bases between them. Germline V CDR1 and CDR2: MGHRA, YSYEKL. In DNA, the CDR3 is TGCGCCAGCAGCCAAGATCTCGGGAGGCCTAACTATGGCTACACCTTC. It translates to CASSQDLGRPNYGYTF.

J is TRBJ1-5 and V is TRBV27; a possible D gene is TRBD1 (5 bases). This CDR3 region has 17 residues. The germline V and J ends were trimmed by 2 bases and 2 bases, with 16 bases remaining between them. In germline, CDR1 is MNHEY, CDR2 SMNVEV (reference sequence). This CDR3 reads CASSLLPLGVGNQPQHF. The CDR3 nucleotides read TGTGCCAGCAGTTTACTTCCGTTAGGGGTGGGCAATCAGCCCCAGCATTTT.

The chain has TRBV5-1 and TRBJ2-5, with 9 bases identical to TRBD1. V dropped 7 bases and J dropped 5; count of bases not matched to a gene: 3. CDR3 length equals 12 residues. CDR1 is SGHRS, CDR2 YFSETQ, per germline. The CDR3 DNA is TGCGCCAGCGGACAGGGGAGGGAGACCCAGTACTTC. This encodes CASGQGRETQYF. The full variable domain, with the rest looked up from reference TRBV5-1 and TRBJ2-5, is KAGVTQTPRYLIKTRGQQVTLSCSPISGHRSVSWYQQTPGQGLQFLFEYFSETQRNKGNFPGRFSGRQFSNSRSEMNVSTLELGDSALYLCASGQGRETQYFGPGTRLLVL.